This T cell receptor (beta chain) is from a study of blood T cell repertoires in COVID-19 (dated by TCRdb to between 2020 and 2021). In terms of the full investigation: Samples covering the acute and convalescent phases of COVID-19 were provided by collaborators in the United States, Italy and Spain. A freely available public database, intended as a resource for researchers studying the immune response to SARS-CoV-2, is where the repertoires were released. The material from the prospective study consisted of cDNA or gDNA derived from T cells, B-cell-depleted T cells, or PBMCs. HLA class I and class II types, where available, came from metadata supplied by the sample provider rather than from assay-based typing. A de-identified subject ID, COVID-19 status, age in years and sex were almost always included in the sample metadata. Samples were obtained from the ongoing ImmuneRACE study (first 160 participants) and from 1,254 subjects provided by 6 global collaborators. Subjects who had been exposed to COVID-19, were actively infected with it, or had recovered from it provided the deeply sampled blood TCRbeta repertoires that made up the dataset.

Collaborating institutions collected whole blood in K2EDTA tubes following their own protocols. For TCRbeta analysis, collaborators shipped samples as frozen whole blood, isolated PBMCs, or DNA extracted from either of those sample types. The immunoSEQ Assay, a bias-controlled multiplex PCR, was used to amplify TCRbeta CDR3 regions from genomic DNA. The original pipeline was this. The number of nucleated cells in each sample was estimated by amplification of reference gene primers within the assay. To quantify the absolute abundance of each unique TCRbeta CDR3 rearrangement, sequence reads were collapsed and filtered. For each sample, productive Simpson clonality was calculated as the square root of Simpson's diversity index over productive rearrangements. The table comes from immuneACCESS by way of TCRdb, which keeps in-frame sequences with V and J called. Part of the clones is missing from these tables; in studies checked, under half for an unresolved V gene and the rest for unknown reasons. The V and J calls and clone size were taken over from that table, and D and trimming were inferred from the DNA. This sample lists approximately 200,000 clones; 88% were detected once. The ten largest clones take up less than 3.5% of the sample.

Beyond this particular receptor, the publication reports: The quantity of clinical and demographic metadata differed by source and by participant and was supplied without curation.

This clone showed up just once. Its antigen specificity is not known. This is likely a read error, given that the CDR3 carries no conserved phenylalanine or tryptophan at its end. The DNA is omitted, as the CDR3 cannot be located on it reliably, and the CDR3 follows TCRdb's listing. The sequenced sample was peripheral blood. The receptor was derived from a woman aged 55 to 70 with acute or convalescent COVID-19.

CDR3 region: CASSLKGTGERFVY. The chain is assembled from TRBV5-1 and TRBJ1-1; the DNA was not used to check the table's D call, TRBD1. From its first to its last residue, the CDR3 has 14 amino acids. From a lookup of the germline V gene, CDR1 and CDR2 are SGHRS and YFSETQ.